The 20 T cell receptor beta chains below come from one sample, sequenced in a study of blood T cell repertoires in COVID-19. Clones were read by immunoSEQ multiplex PCR, and TCRdb kept only the in-frame ones, dropping some. Of tens of thousands of clones in the sample, under 90% were seen once. Material: peripheral blood. All receptors come from a human donor in a cohort sampled during active COVID-19.

The genes are TRBV28 and TRBJ2-7, with TRBD1 matching 12 bases. Germline V gene sequence: CDR1 MDHEN, CDR2 SYDVKM. The CDR3 is 12 residues long. Unmatched junction bases numbered 5, after V lost 6 bases and J lost 11 bases. The CDR3 DNA sequence: TGTGCCAGCAGGTCGGGACAGGGGGCAAAGTACTTC. Translating it yields CASRSGQGAKYF.

V and J are TRBV6-2 or TRBV6-3 and TRBJ1-2; 7 positions agree with TRBD1. Trimming took 6 bases from V and 4 from J; bases not matched to a gene: 5. The germline V gene encodes CDR1 MNHEY and CDR2 SVGEGT. The CDR3 is 13 amino acids. CDR3 loop: CASSLSGGYGYTF. DNA of the CDR3: TGTGCCAGCAGCCTCTCAGGGGGCTATGGCTACACCTTC.

This clone appeared once. The chain is built from TRBV7-3 and TRBJ2-1, with 9 bases matching TRBD2. The germline V gene encodes CDR1 SGHTA and CDR2 FQGTGA. There are 15 residues in the CDR3. V lost 1 base to trimming and J lost 5 bases; unmatched junction nucleotides: 3. The CDR3 DNA reads as TGTGCCAGCAGCTTAAGCGGGGGGGCCCACAATGAGCAGTTCTTC. Its translation: CASSLSGGAHNEQFF.

The chain uses TRBV9 and TRBJ1-6; D unresolved. CDR3 size: 14 residues. Trimming removed 3 bases at V and 2 bases at J, with 6 bases between. Germline assignment: CDR1 SGDLS and CDR2 YYNGEE. CDR3 in amino acids: CASSALAYNSPLHF. In nucleotides, the CDR3 is TGTGCCAGCAGCGCCCTCGCCTATAATTCACCCCTCCACTTT.

CDR3 DNA: TGTGCCAGTAGTATCATCAGGGTGAACACTGAAGCTTTCTTT. This encodes CASSIIRVNTEAFF. The chain carries TRBV19 and TRBJ1-1; the D gene is possibly TRBD1 (5 bases). Per the germline V gene, CDR1 is LNHDA and CDR2 is SQIVND (reference sequence). V dropped 3 bases and J dropped 0 bases, with 8 bases sitting between them. The CDR3 spans 14 residues.

This clone showed up just once. The V and J genes are TRBV5-5 and TRBJ1-2, with D possibly being TRBD1 (6 bases). The V gene's germline CDR1 is SGHKS and CDR2 YYEKEE (reference sequence). V lost 2 bases, J lost 0 bases, and 11 bases lay in between. The CDR3 runs 15 residues. This chain's CDR3 is CASSFRTDTNYGYTF. The CDR3 nucleotides are TGTGCCAGCAGCTTTCGGACAGATACTAACTATGGCTACACCTTC.

This sequence joins TRBV3-1 (or the pseudogene TRBV3-2) and TRBJ1-5; no clear D. CDR3 size: 13 residues. V was clipped by 2 bases and J by 4 bases, with 6 bases between them. Germline V gene sequence: CDR1 LGHDT, CDR2 YNNKEL (reference sequence). Here the CDR3 reads CASSQSVNQPQHF. The CDR3 DNA is TGTGCCAGCAGCCAATCCGTTAATCAGCCCCAGCATTTT.

In its sample, this clone was seen once. The J gene is TRBJ2-2, the V gene TRBV9; D possibly corresponds to TRBD2 (6 bases). CDR1 is SGDLS and CDR2 is YYNGEE in the germline V gene. The CDR3 has 16 amino acids. V lost 4 bases to trimming and J lost 4 bases, with 17 bases between them. The CDR3 bases are TGTGCCAGCAGCCCAAACCGGGGAGGACTCACCGGGGAGCTGTTTTTT. Translating gives CASSPNRGGLTGELFF.

The chain employs TRBV7-3 and TRBJ2-1, with D perhaps matching TRBD2 (6 bases). CDR1 and CDR2 (germline): SGHTA, FQGTGA. The CDR3 has 17 residues. V was pared by 0 bases and J by 5 bases, with 17 bases between. The chain's CDR3 is CASSLTGGAGPNNEQFF. The CDR3 DNA reads as TGTGCCAGCAGCTTAACTGGAGGGGCGGGACCAAACAATGAGCAGTTCTTC. Full variable domain (remainder filled in from reference TRBV7-3 and TRBJ2-1): GAGVSQTPSNKVTEKGKYVELRCDPISGHTALYWYRQSLGQGPEFLIYFQGTGAADDSGLPNDRFFAVRPEGSVSTLKIQRTERGDSAVYLCASSLTGGAGPNNEQFFGPGTRLTVL.

The rearrangement links TRBV7-3 to TRBJ2-3, with D possibly matching TRBD2 (6 bases). The V end lost 5 bases, the J end lost 11 bases, and 17 bases lay between the germline ends. This CDR3 spans 13 amino acids. Per the germline V gene, CDR1 is SGHTA and CDR2 is FQGTGA. CDR3 sequence reads: CASSQTRDGGQYF. The DNA of the CDR3 is TGTGCCAGCAGCCAAACCCGGGACGGGGGGCAGTATTTT.

The gene calls are TRBV7-8 and TRBJ1-2, with 8 bases that match TRBD1. V trimming: 5 bases; J trimming: 4 bases; junction bases outside the gene matches: 12. In germline, CDR1 is SGHVS, CDR2 FQNEAQ. The CDR3 runs 16 residues. CDR3 in DNA: TGTGCCAGCAGCGCCCCGCCAGGGGGCGCCCCCTATGGCTACACCTTC. Encoded protein: CASSAPPGGAPYGYTF. The full variable domain, completed using reference TRBV7-8 and TRBJ1-2, is GAGVSQSPRYKVAKRGQDVALRCDPISGHVSLFWYQQALGQGPEFLTYFQNEAQLDKSGLPSDRFFAERPEGSVSTLKIQRTQQEDSAVYLCASSAPPGGAPYGYTFGSGTRLTVV.

The J gene is TRBJ1-6, the V gene TRBV7-9; 8 nucleotides match TRBD1. The CDR3 is made up of 16 amino acids. The V gene's germline CDR1 is SEHNR and CDR2 FQNEAQ (reference sequence). With V trimmed by 5 bases and J by 6 bases, 9 bases remained unmatched. The CDR3: CASSDRGSAFNSPLHF. CDR3 in DNA: TGTGCCAGCAGCGACAGGGGCAGCGCATTTAATTCACCCCTCCACTTT.

The rearrangement joins TRBV6-7 to TRBJ2-5; possible D gene TRBD2, 6 bases. TRBV6-7 is filed as an ORF, its function uncertain. Trimming took off 4 bases at V and 5 bases at J, with 20 bases between the two ends. The CDR3 sequence is 16 residues long. The CDR3 coding sequence is TGTGCCAGCAGTTCAAGCACCCGGGAGTTGCGGGAGACCCAGTACTTC. Translating gives CASSSSTRELRETQYF.

This clone was seen once. Other DNA sequences in this specimen translate into the identical CDR3. This sequence joins TRBV3-1 (or the pseudogene TRBV3-2) and TRBJ1-1; no reliable D call. V was cut by 1 base and J by 2 bases, with 8 bases left in between. The length of the CDR3 is 14 residues. Germline-derived CDR1 and CDR2 are LGHDT and YNNKEL (reference sequence). The CDR3, as DNA: TGTGCCAGCAGCCAAGGCCGGTCTAACACTGAAGCTTTCTTT. This sequence encodes CASSQGRSNTEAFF.

This clone occurred a few times. The gene calls are TRBV5-6 and TRBJ2-4, with 8 bases matching TRBD2. The CDR3 totals 13 residues. Germline V gives CDR1 SGHDT, CDR2 YYEEEE. After removal of 2 bases from V and 6 bases from J, the junction contained 1 base not matched to a gene. The CDR3 protein is CASSFSGVNIQYF. CDR3 DNA sequence: TGTGCCAGCAGCTTTAGCGGGGTAAACATTCAGTACTTC.

This rearrangement joins TRBV7-9 to TRBJ1-1, with 8 bases identical to TRBD1. Germline-derived CDR1 and CDR2 are SEHNR and FQNEAQ (reference sequence). The CDR3 has 12 amino acids. J gave up 11 bases and V 5 bases, and 7 bases lay outside the gene matches. CDR3 protein: CASSGTTGGAFF. In DNA, the CDR3 is TGTGCCAGCAGCGGAACAACAGGGGGTGCTTTCTTT.

CDR3 region: CSASPVREQYF. The CDR3 nucleotides read TGCAGTGCTAGCCCAGTCCGAGAGCAGTACTTC. The rearrangement uses TRBV20-1 and TRBJ2-7; D not resolved. Germline assignment: CDR1 DFQATT and CDR2 SNEGSKA (reference sequence). The CDR3 extends over 11 amino acids. Trimming left V 3 bases short and J 7 bases short, with 10 bases between.

J is TRBJ1-5 and V is TRBV5-1, with D possibly TRBD1 on 6 matching bases. CDR1 SGHRS and CDR2 YFSETQ come from the germline V gene. CDR3 length: 14 amino acids. The V end was cut by 2 bases, the J end by 4 bases, with 10 bases between. The CDR3 sequence: CASSFGGTNQPQHF. DNA of the CDR3: TGCGCCAGCAGCTTCGGGGGGACAAATCAGCCCCAGCATTTT. Based on the CDR3 plus reference TRBV5-1 and TRBJ1-5, the full variable domain is KAGVTQTPRYLIKTRGQQVTLSCSPISGHRSVSWYQQTPGQGLQFLFEYFSETQRNKGNFPGRFSGRQFSNSRSEMNVSTLELGDSALYLCASSFGGTNQPQHFGDGTRLSIL.

V gene TRBV12-5 combines with J gene TRBJ2-2; possible D gene TRBD1, 5 bases. The germline CDR1 and CDR2 sequences are LGHNT and FRNRAP. This CDR3 is built from 17 residues. V lost 1 base to trimming and J lost 1 base, with 13 bases between them. DNA of the CDR3: TGTGCTAGTGGTTTGGGTCCACAGGCCCAGAACACCGGGGAGCTGTTTTTT. Translation: CASGLGPQAQNTGELFF.

The chain has TRBV3-1 (or the pseudogene TRBV3-2) and TRBJ1-6; D is unclear. The CDR3 length is 14 residues. Germline V CDR1 and CDR2: LGHDT, YNNKEL (reference sequence). The ends were cut back, 10 bases at V and 0 bases at J, with 10 bases in the middle. The CDR3: CATAGSSYNSPLHF. As DNA, the CDR3 is TGTGCCACCGCGGGGAGCTCCTATAATTCACCCCTCCACTTT.